This TCR beta chain was recovered during a study of cytomegalovirus exposure and HLA in healthy donors. PCR employed 60 Vbeta and 13 Jbeta primers. Methods used by the authors: A later analysis counted around 74 million unique TCR beta chains, some 12 million shared. The table came from immunoSEQ multiplex PCR; TCRdb's copy has only in-frame clones and leaves some out. Clonal size and the V and J genes are those of that table, whereas D and trimming came from the DNA. The sample has about 110,000 clones; 65% to 80% are singletons. The CDR3 has 15 amino acids. The germline V gene encodes CDR1 SNHLY and CDR2 FYNNEI. With 3 bases removed from V and 0 bases from J, the gap between germline ends came to 9 bases. Points on this clone: Antigen: not known.

General study points: The only immune exposure information that was available was CMV serostatus. Earlier analysis looked at TCR beta V segments, and most were productive about 90% or about 30% of the time.

The sequence was obtained from a male donor in good health and CMV-seropositive. The sequencing sample was made of PBMCs. The chain uses TRBV2 and TRBJ1-5; no reliable D call. The CDR3, as DNA: TGTGCCAGCAGTGACCAACCCTATAGCAATCAGCCCCAGCATTTT. Encoded protein: CASSDQPYSNQPQHF.